The 22 T cell receptor beta chains presented below share a single source sample, sequenced in a study of early T cells in non-severe SARS-CoV-2 infection. TCRdb analysed the 5' RACE reads with MiXCR anew, one entry per CDR3 protein. The top ten clones hold 20% of a sample with tens of thousands of distinct CDR3 sequences, 9.3% of them seen once. The sequenced sample consisted of whole blood. The receptors shown here come from an adult who was a healthcare worker with PCR-confirmed SARS-CoV-2 infection or an uninfected control (not recorded which).

Only a few counts were recorded for this clonotype. The chain has TRBV7-9 and TRBJ1-5; D gene ambiguous. Germline values: CDR1 SEHNR, CDR2 FQNEAQ (reference sequence). V lost 1 base and J 9 bases, leaving 7 bases between the germline ends. CDR3 size: 12 residues. CDR3 DNA sequence: TGTGCCAGCAGCTTAGACTGGGGGCCCCAGCATTTT. It encodes CASSLDWGPQHF. Together with reference TRBV7-9 and TRBJ1-5, the CDR3 gives the full variable domain: DTGVSQNPRHKITKRGQNVTFRCDPISEHNRLYWYRQTLGQGPEFLTYFQNEAQLEKSRLLSDRFSAERPKGSFSTLEIQRTEQGDSAMYLCASSLDWGPQHFGDGTRLSIL.

This clonotype was detected only a few times. The J gene is TRBJ1-6, the V gene TRBV11-2; 11 nucleotides align to TRBD1. With 5 bases clipped from V and 6 bases from J, the junction kept 15 bases outside the gene matches. Germline V gene lookup returns CDR1 SGHAT and CDR2 FQNNGV. The CDR3 has 19 residues. CDR3 bases: TGTGCCAGCAGCGTTTACGGGACAGGGGGAACCGGCCCTAATTCACCCCTCCACTTT. This encodes CASSVYGTGGTGPNSPLHF.

There are a few counts of this clonotype. This rearrangement joins TRBV20-1 to TRBJ1-1; the D is unclear. V was clipped by 0 bases and J by 3 bases, with 8 bases between them. Germline assignment: CDR1 DFQATT and CDR2 SNEGSKA (reference sequence). The CDR3 totals 13 residues. For the CDR3, the DNA is TGCAGTGCTAGAGAACAGATCCACACTGAAGCTTTCTTT. Translating gives CSAREQIHTEAFF.

This chain links TRBV5-8 with TRBJ2-5, with 9 positions matching TRBD2. The V segment lost 0 bases and the J segment 0 bases; nucleotides outside the gene matches: 3. Germline values: CDR1 SGHTS, CDR2 YDEGEE. This CDR3 is 16 amino acids long. CDR3 region: CASSLEASGDQETQYF. The CDR3 DNA reads as TGTGCCAGCAGCTTGGAGGCTAGCGGGGACCAAGAGACCCAGTACTTC. Full variable domain (remainder filled in from reference TRBV5-8 and TRBJ2-5): EAGVTQSPTHLIKTRGQQATLRCSPISGHTSVYWYQQALGLGLQFLLWYDEGEERNRGNFPPRFSGRQFPNYSSELNVNALELEDSALYLCASSLEASGDQETQYFGPGTRLLVL.

The chain couples TRBV2 to TRBJ1-5, with D unresolved. Germline lookup yields CDR1 SNHLY and CDR2 FYNNEI. The V and J ends lost 1 base and 2 bases respectively, with 9 bases between them. The CDR3 covers 15 residues. The DNA for the CDR3 is TGTGCCAGCAGTGAAGTAAGGACCGGCAATCAGCCCCAGCATTTT. It encodes CASSEVRTGNQPQHF.

This clonotype was recorded at least ten times. V and J are TRBV3-1 and TRBJ2-1, with D possibly being TRBD2 (6 bases). CDR1 and CDR2 (germline): LGHDT, YNNKEL (reference sequence). The CDR3 has 13 amino acids. Trimming cost V 2 bases and J 7 bases, with 9 bases left between them. CDR3 region: CASSQNGRNEQFF. CDR3 in DNA: TGTGCCAGCAGCCAAAATGGGAGGAATGAGCAGTTCTTC.

As to this clonotype: One end of the junction does not line up with germline, which may come from a read error. The gene calls are TRBV30 and TRBJ2-1; D gene uncertain. CDR3 size: 13 residues. Germline-derived CDR1 and CDR2 are GTSNPN and SVGIG (reference sequence). Written as DNA, the CDR3 is TGTGCCTGGAGTGAAACAATCCCCAATGAGCAGTTCTTT. It codes for CAWSETIPNEQFF.

J is TRBJ2-3 and V is TRBV5-6; D ambiguous. Deletions cut 7 bases from V and 2 bases from J, with 17 bases between. The germline gives CDR1 SGHDT, CDR2 YYEEEE. CDR3 length: 15 residues. CDR3 nucleotides: TGTGCCAGCTCCACCCTGACACACCACACAGATACGCAGTATTTT. This encodes CASSTLTHHTDTQYF.

The J gene is TRBJ2-7, the V gene TRBV6-6; D may match TRBD1 or TRBD2 (5 bases each). Germline V gene sequence: CDR1 MNHNY, CDR2 SVGAGI (reference sequence). V lost 0 bases and J lost 0, with 12 bases in between. The CDR3 runs 16 residues. CDR3 sequence (DNA): TGTGCCAGCAGTTACTCGACCGGGGCCCTCTCCTACGAGCAGTACTTC. Translation: CASSYSTGALSYEQYF.

This chain joins TRBV19 and TRBJ2-3; tentatively, D is TRBD2 (5 bases). Trimming took off 5 bases at V and 6 bases at J, with 18 bases between the two ends. Per the germline V gene, CDR1 is LNHDA and CDR2 is SQIVND (reference sequence). This CDR3 is 15 amino acids long. The CDR3, as DNA: TGTGCCAGTAGTGTTTCGGGATCATCTGGGGATACGCAGTATTTT. Encoded protein: CASSVSGSSGDTQYF.

The chain uses TRBV30 and TRBJ2-7, with D possibly matching TRBD1 (6 bases). Germline CDR1 and CDR2: GTSNPN and SVGIG (reference sequence). The CDR3 covers 12 residues. V was shortened by 0 bases and J by 4 bases, with 7 bases between the two germline ends. CDR3 sequence: CAWSVGGYEQYF. In DNA form, the CDR3 reads TGTGCCTGGAGTGTAGGGGGTTACGAGCAGTACTTC.

This clonotype was seen at least ten times. V gene TRBV20-1 combines with J gene TRBJ2-7; D gene uncertain. The germline gives CDR1 DFQATT, CDR2 SNEGSKA (reference sequence). The germline V and J ends were trimmed by 6 bases and 0 bases, with 12 bases remaining between them. The CDR3 runs to 13 residues. The CDR3 protein is CSAPYRDSYEQYF. The CDR3 region has the DNA TGCAGTGCGCCTTACAGAGACTCCTACGAGCAGTACTTC.

This clonotype was recorded a few times. This chain connects TRBV14 to TRBJ2-2; the D is unclear. From germline, CDR1 is SGHDN and CDR2 FVKESK. The CDR3 sequence is 15 residues long. The germline V and J ends were trimmed by 4 bases and 8 bases, with 17 bases remaining between them. CDR3 coding DNA: TGTGCCAGCAGCCCCCCCGGTTACAAGGCGGGGGAGCTGTTTTTT. It yields the protein CASSPPGYKAGELFF.

This clonotype was seen a handful of times. The V and J genes are TRBV29-1 and TRBJ2-7; maybe TRBD2 (6 bases). CDR1 SQVTM and CDR2 ANQGSEA come from the germline V gene. V was pared by 5 bases and J by 2 bases, with 7 bases between. The CDR3 extends over 11 amino acids. The CDR3 reads CSVSGAYEQYF. Here the CDR3 DNA reads TGCAGCGTTTCGGGGGCCTACGAGCAGTACTTC.

The chain recombines TRBV12-3 or TRBV12-4 with TRBJ2-2; D is undetermined. Trimming stripped 6 bases from V and 4 bases from J, with 9 bases between. The CDR3 totals 13 residues. CDR3 nucleotide sequence: TGTGCCAGCAGATACGCTGGCACCGGGGAGCTGTTTTTT. This translates into CASRYAGTGELFF.

There are a few counts of this clonotype. The chain couples TRBV28 to TRBJ2-7, with 9 bases lining up with TRBD2. CDR3 length: 14 residues. The ends lost 4 bases at V and 7 bases at J; junction bases unmatched: 8. The V gene's germline CDR1 is MDHEN and CDR2 SYDVKM. The CDR3 here is CASSYSSGGREQYF. CDR3 in DNA: TGTGCCAGCAGTTACTCGAGCGGGGGGCGGGAGCAGTACTTC. Filled out from reference TRBV28 and TRBJ2-7, the complete variable domain reads DVKVTQSSRYLVKRTGEKVFLECVQDMDHENMFWYRQDPGLGLRLIYFSYDVKMKEKGDIPEGYSVSREKKERFSLILESASTNQTSMYLCASSYSSGGREQYFGPGTRLTVT.

This clonotype appeared many times. The V gene is TRBV7-8, the J gene TRBJ2-5; no clear D gene. V was trimmed by 5 bases and J by 5 bases, leaving 15 bases between them. The CDR3 runs 14 residues. Germline-derived CDR1 and CDR2 are SGHVS and FQNEAQ. Here the CDR3 reads CASSPSAGPETQYF. The CDR3 DNA reads as TGTGCCAGCAGCCCCTCCGCAGGTCCCGAGACCCAGTACTTC.

This clonotype has a count of ten or more. The V and J genes are TRBV7-9 and TRBJ2-3, with 8 bases matching TRBD1. In germline, CDR1 is SEHNR, CDR2 FQNEAQ (reference sequence). This CDR3 comprises 15 residues. V shed 5 bases and J 5 bases; nucleotides not matched to a gene: 9. CDR3 residues: CASSSGQGGVDTQYF. CDR3 sequence (DNA): TGTGCCAGCAGCAGCGGACAGGGAGGAGTAGATACGCAGTATTTT.

The J gene is TRBJ1-4, the V gene TRBV9, with D maybe TRBD1 (6 bases). This CDR3 region has 13 residues. Germline V gene sequence: CDR1 SGDLS, CDR2 YYNGEE. V lost 3 bases and J lost 8, with 11 bases in between. CDR3 protein: CASSGGTSEKLFF. For the CDR3, the DNA is TGTGCCAGCAGCGGGGGGACAAGCGAAAAACTGTTTTTT.

The sample holds many counts of this clonotype. The gene calls are TRBV7-9 and TRBJ2-2; D is ambiguous. This CDR3 has 14 residues. Germline CDR1 SEHNR, CDR2 FQNEAQ (reference sequence). Trimming removed 6 bases at V and 4 bases at J, with 12 bases between. CDR3 loop: CASSPTMGTGELFF. In nucleotides, the CDR3 is TGTGCCAGCAGTCCTACGATGGGCACCGGGGAGCTGTTTTTT.

About this clonotype: It may be a read error: a sequence one base away is much more abundant. The chain couples TRBV15 to TRBJ1-5; D might be TRBD1 (6 bases). V was shortened by 1 base and J by 6 bases, with 16 bases between the two germline ends. CDR3 length equals 16 residues. CDR1 is LNHNV, CDR2 YYDKDF, per germline (reference sequence). The CDR3 loop reads CATSRGFGGQGQPQHF. The CDR3 DNA reads as TGTGCCACCAGCAGAGGTTTCGGGGGGCAGGGTCAGCCCCAGCATTTT.

Only a few counts were recorded for this clonotype. This chain links TRBV2 with TRBJ2-3; unclear D gene. Trimming cost V 2 bases and J 5 bases, with 8 bases left between them. The germline V gene has CDR1 SNHLY and CDR2 FYNNEI. This CDR3 is 13 amino acids long. The chain's CDR3 is CASSETRRDTQYF. The CDR3 DNA sequence: TGTGCCAGCAGTGAAACCCGGAGAGATACGCAGTATTTT. Full variable domain (missing parts from reference TRBV2 and TRBJ2-3): EPEVTQTPSHQVTQMGQEVILRCVPISNHLYFYWYRQILGQKVEFLVSFYNNEISEKSEIFDDQFSVERPDGSNFTLKIRSTKLEDSAMYFCASSETRRDTQYFGPGTRLTVL.